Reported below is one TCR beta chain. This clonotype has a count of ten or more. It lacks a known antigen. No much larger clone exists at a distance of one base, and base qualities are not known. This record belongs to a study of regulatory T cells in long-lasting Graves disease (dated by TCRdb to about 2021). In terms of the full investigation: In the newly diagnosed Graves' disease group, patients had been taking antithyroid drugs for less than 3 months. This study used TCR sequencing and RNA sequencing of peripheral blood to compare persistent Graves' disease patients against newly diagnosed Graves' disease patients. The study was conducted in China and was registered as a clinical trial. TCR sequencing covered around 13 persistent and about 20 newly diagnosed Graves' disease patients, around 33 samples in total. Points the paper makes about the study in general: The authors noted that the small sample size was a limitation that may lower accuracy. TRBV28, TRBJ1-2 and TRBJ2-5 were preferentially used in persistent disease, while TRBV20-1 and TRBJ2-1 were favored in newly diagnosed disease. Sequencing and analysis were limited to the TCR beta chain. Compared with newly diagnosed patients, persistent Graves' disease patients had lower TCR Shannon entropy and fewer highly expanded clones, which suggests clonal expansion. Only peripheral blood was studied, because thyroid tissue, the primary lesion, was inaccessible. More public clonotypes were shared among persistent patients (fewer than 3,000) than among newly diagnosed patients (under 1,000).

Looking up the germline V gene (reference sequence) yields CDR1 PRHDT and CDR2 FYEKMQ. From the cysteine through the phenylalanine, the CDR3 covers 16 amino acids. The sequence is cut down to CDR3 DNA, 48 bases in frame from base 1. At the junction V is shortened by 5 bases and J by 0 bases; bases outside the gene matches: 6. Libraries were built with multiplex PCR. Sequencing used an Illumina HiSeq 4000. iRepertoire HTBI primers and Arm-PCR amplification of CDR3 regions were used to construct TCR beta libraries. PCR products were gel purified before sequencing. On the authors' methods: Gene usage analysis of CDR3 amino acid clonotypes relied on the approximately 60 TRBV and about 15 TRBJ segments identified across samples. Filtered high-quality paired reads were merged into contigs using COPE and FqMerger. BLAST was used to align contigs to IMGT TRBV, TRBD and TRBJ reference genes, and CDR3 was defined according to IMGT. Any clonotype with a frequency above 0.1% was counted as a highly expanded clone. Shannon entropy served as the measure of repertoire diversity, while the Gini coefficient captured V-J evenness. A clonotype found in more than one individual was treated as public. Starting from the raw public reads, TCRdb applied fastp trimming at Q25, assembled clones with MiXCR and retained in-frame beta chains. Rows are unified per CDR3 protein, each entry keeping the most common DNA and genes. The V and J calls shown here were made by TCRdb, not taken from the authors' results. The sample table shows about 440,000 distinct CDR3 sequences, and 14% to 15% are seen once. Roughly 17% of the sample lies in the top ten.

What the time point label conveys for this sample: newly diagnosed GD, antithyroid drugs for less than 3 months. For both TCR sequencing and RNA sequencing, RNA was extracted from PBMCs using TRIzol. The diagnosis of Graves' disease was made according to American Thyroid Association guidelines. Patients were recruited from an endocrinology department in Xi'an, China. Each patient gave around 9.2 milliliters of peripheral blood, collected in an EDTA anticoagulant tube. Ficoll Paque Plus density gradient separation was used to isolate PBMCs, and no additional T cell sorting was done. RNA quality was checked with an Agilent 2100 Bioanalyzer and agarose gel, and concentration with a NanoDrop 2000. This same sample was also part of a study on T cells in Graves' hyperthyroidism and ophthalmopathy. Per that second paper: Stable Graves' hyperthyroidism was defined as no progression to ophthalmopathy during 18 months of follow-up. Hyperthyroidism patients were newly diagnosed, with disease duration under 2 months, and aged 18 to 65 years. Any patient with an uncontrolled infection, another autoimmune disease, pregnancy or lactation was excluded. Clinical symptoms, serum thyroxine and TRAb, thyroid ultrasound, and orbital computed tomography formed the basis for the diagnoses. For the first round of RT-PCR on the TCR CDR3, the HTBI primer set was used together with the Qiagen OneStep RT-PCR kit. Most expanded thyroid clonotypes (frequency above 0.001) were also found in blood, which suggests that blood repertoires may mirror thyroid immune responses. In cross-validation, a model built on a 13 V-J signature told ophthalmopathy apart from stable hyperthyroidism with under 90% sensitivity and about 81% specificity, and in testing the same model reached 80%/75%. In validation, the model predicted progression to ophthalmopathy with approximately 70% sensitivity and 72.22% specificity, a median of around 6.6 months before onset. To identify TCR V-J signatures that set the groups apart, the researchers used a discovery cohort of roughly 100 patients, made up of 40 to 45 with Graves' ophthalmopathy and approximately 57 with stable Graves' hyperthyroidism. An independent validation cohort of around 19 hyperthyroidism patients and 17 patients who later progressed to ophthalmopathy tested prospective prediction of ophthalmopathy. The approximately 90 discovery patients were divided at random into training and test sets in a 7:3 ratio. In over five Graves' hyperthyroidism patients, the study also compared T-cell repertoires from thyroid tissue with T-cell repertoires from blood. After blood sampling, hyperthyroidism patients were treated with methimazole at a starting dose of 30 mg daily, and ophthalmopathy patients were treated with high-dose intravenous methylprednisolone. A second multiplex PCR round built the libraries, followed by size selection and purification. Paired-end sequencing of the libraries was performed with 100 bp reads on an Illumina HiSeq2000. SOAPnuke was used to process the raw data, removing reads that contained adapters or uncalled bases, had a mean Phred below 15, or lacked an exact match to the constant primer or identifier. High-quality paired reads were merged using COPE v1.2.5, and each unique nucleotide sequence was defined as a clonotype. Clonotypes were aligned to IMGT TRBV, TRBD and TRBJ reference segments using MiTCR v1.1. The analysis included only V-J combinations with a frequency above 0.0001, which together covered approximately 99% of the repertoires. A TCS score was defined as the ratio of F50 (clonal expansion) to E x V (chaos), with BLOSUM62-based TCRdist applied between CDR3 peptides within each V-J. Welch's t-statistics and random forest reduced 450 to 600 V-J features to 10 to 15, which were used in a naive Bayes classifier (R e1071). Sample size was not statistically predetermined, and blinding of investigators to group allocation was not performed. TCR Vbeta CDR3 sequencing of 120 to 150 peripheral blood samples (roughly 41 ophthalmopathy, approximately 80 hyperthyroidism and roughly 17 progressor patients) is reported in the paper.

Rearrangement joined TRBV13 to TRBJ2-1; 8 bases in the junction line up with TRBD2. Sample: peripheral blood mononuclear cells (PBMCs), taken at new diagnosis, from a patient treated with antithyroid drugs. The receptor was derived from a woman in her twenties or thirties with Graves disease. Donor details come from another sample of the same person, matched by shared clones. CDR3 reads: CASSDPSGGSYNEQFF. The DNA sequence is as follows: TGTGCCAGCAGCGATCCAAGCGGGGGCTCCTACAATGAGCAGTTCTTC.